The 6 T cell receptor beta chains listed next were all sequenced from one sample in a study of cytomegalovirus exposure and HLA in healthy donors. PCR primers comprised 60 Vbeta and 13 Jbeta primers. TCRdb keeps only in-frame clones here, not all; method: immunoSEQ multiplex PCR. The sample includes under 250,000 clones, about 80% seen only once; the top ten take roughly 7.4%. Input material: PBMCs. All receptors come from a woman in her sixties in good health and CMV-seropositive.

The chain links TRBV27 to TRBJ2-7, with a weak D call TRBD1 (5 bases). The V gene lost 5 bases and the J gene lost 6 bases, with 17 bases spanning the gap. Per germline, CDR1 MNHEY and CDR2 SMNVEV (reference sequence). The CDR3 spans 14 residues. The CDR3 DNA reads as TGTGCCAGCAGTGGGGCGGCCAGGAGTTCCGAGCAGTACTTC. Its protein is CASSGAARSSEQYF.

The rearrangement uses TRBV19 and TRBJ1-2, with D perhaps matching TRBD1 (6 bases). CDR3 length: 14 amino acids. In germline, CDR1 is LNHDA, CDR2 SQIVND (reference sequence). V lost 0 bases to trimming and J lost 7 bases, with 12 bases between them. Here the CDR3 DNA reads TGTGCCAGTAGTATAGAACAGGGAGTCCGTGGCTACACCTTC. Encoded protein: CASSIEQGVRGYTF.

The J gene is TRBJ2-7, the V gene TRBV7-3, with D perhaps matching TRBD1 (5 bases). This CDR3 spans 13 amino acids. Trimming took off 1 base at V and 6 bases at J, with 10 bases between the two ends. In germline, CDR1 is SGHTA, CDR2 FQGTGA. The CDR3 DNA reads as TGTGCCAGCAGCTTAAGTTGGGGCGGCGAGCAGTACTTC. Residues: CASSLSWGGEQYF.

This chain uses TRBV27 with TRBJ2-3; 11 bases align to TRBD1. J lost 5 bases, V lost 4 bases, and 5 bases had no gene match. The germline V gene has CDR1 MNHEY and CDR2 SMNVEV (reference sequence). CDR3 length equals 15 residues. CDR3 DNA: TGTGCCAGCAGTTCTTTGGACAGGGGGCAAGATACGCAGTATTTT. Its protein is CASSSLDRGQDTQYF.

The genes are TRBV5-4 and TRBJ2-3, with 8 positions matching TRBD2. Germline values: CDR1 SGHNT, CDR2 YYREEE (reference sequence). J was trimmed by 4 bases and V by 1 base; bases with no gene match: 5. CDR3 length: 15 amino acids. The CDR3 DNA reads TGTGCCAGCAGCTTGAAACGGGAGGGCGCAGATACGCAGTATTTT. The encoded protein is CASSLKREGADTQYF.

The V and J genes are TRBV21-1 and TRBJ2-3; the table's D call TRBD1 went unverified against the DNA. TRBV21-1 has pseudogene status. The CDR3 is made up of 15 amino acids. The DNA for the CDR3 is TGTGCCAGCAGCAAGGGAGACAGGGGCACAGATACGCAGTATTTT. Encoded protein: CASSKGDRGTDTQYF.